The source of this T cell receptor beta chain is a study of T cell responses to AZD1222 COVID-19 vaccine. Study background: Pooled in the analysis were second doses at about 4 or about 12 weeks.

Comment on this clone: Its antigen is not identified.

General observations from the study: Only 5 or 6 individuals given AZD1222 were seropositive at baseline. Donors were mostly white British, more females; clonal diversity possibly underestimated.

Profiling relied on immunoSEQ multiplex PCR, and the TCRdb table lists in-frame clones only, not all of them. The profile shows approximately 140,000 clones, approximately 90% of them singletons. Trimming cost V 8 bases and J 2 bases, with 16 bases left between them. The CDR3 has 14 residues. From germline, CDR1 is SNHLY and CDR2 FYNNEI. The sequence came from an adult in good health. This specimen consisted of peripheral blood, obtained on day 0 of AZD1222 vaccination. The chain couples TRBV2 to TRBJ2-7; weak D call: TRBD1 (7 bases). In DNA form, the CDR3 reads TGTGCCAGCTCGGTGGGGGGACAGACCTACGAGCAGTACTTC. Residues: CASSVGGQTYEQYF. The full variable domain, completed using reference TRBV2 and TRBJ2-7, is EPEVTQTPSHQVTQMGQEVILRCVPISNHLYFYWYRQILGQKVEFLVSFYNNEISEKSEIFDDQFSVERPDGSNFTLKIRSTKLEDSAMYFCASSVGGQTYEQYFGPGTRLTVT.